These T cell receptor beta chains were read from a single sample in a study of cytomegalovirus exposure and HLA in healthy donors. Generated by immunoSEQ multiplex PCR, the TCRdb table keeps only in-frame clones and is missing some. The table records 150,000 to 200,000 clones, approximately 80% of them present only once. Sequencing was done on a sample of PBMCs. These TCRs come from a woman aged 45-59 years in good health and CMV-seronegative. Each CDR3 is given with its conserved first and last residue. A clone size is listed for some rows: how often the clone was seen (once, few, many), or a class if it is expanded.

abundance,v_gene,j_gene,CDR3aa
few,TRBV19,TRBJ2-1,CASGVGRGFGDEQFF
NA,TRBV5-1,TRBJ2-2,CASSPGTVANTGELFF
NA,TRBV6-5,TRBJ2-7,CASSRSGTATYEQYF
NA,TRBV28,TRBJ2-7,CASSSLITPGLVEYEQYF
NA,TRBV4-3,TRBJ1-5,CASSQDVSNQPQHF
NA,TRBV28,TRBJ2-1,CASSASMVHEQFF
NA,TRBV2,TRBJ2-3,CASRRLGGTDTQYF
NA,TRBV2,TRBJ2-2,CASRDLTVNTGELFF
few,TRBV18,TRBJ2-2,CASSPPLPAGGELFF
NA,TRBV6-5,TRBJ2-1,CASRSTGSSYNEQFF
NA,TRBV19,TRBJ1-2,CAARRGGYGYTF
once,TRBV6-6,TRBJ1-2,CASTIQGDGYTF
NA,TRBV5-1,TRBJ2-7,CASSSGGGSLVGEQYF
few,TRBV28,TRBJ2-5,CASRRVGGPGETQYF